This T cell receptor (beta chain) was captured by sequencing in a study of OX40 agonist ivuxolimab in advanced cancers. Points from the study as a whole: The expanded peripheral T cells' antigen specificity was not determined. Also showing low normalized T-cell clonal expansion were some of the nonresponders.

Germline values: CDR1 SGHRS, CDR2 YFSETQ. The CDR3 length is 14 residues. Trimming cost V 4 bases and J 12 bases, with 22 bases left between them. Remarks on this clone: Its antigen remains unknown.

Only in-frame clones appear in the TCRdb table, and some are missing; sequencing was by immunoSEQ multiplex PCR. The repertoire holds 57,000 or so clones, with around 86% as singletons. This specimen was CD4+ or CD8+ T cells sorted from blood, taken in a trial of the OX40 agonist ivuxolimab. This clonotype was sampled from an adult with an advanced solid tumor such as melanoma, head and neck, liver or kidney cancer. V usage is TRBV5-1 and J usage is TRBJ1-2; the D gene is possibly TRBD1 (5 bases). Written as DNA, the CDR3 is TGCGCCAGCAGCCCGGGGCGGGCTGGCCTAGGGCACACCTTC. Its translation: CASSPGRAGLGHTF.